The T cell receptor beta chain under discussion was sequenced for a study of post-analysis software for immune sequencing data. Whole-study findings and limits: Higher frequency in patients than in controls was seen for roughly five TRBV segments, with TRBV5-6, TRBV5-1 and TRBV20-1 among them.

Sequencing libraries made from TCR beta cDNA carried unique molecular identifiers. Each CDR3 protein is one row after TCRdb ran MiXCR on the PCR reads. The table includes 650,000 to 900,000 distinct CDR3 sequences, 46% detected once. The CDR3 runs to 15 residues. Trimming took 4 bases from V and 0 from J, leaving 11 bases between them. Germline CDR1 and CDR2: SGHRS and YFSETQ. This clonotype was picked up many times. The target antigen is unknown. The J gene is TRBJ2-1, the V gene TRBV5-1; D unresolved. This clonotype was obtained from a girl aged 5-17 years with multiple sclerosis. The specimen sequenced was blood. CDR3 nucleotides: TGCGCCAGCAGCGTAGGTGCTAGCTCCTACAATGAGCAGTTCTTC. This translates into CASSVGASSYNEQFF.